This TCR beta chain was captured in a study of T cells expressing NK-cell markers. For the study at large: Repertoires of TCR beta were obtained from T cells sorted as CD3+CD56+NKG2C+, CD3+CD56+NKG2C- and CD3+CD56-NKG2C+.

The CDR3 covers 14 residues. Germline assignment: CDR1 WSHSY and CDR2 SAAADI. No DNA is given; TCRdb re-called the 5' RACE reads and lists each CDR3 protein once. The sample totals about 180,000 distinct CDR3 sequences. The rearrangement uses TRBV10-2 and TRBJ2-3; the TCRdb call, TRBD2, lacks DNA for checking. The sequence was obtained from a man aged 18-70 years in good health. Sequenced sample: blood T cells: a sorted CD56 or NKG2C T cell subset, CD4+ or CD8+ T cells, or bulk PBMC T cells (not recorded which). This CDR3 reads CASKLAIYTDTQYF.